The next 13 T cell receptor beta chains were all read from a single sample in a study of T cells in Graves' hyperthyroidism and ophthalmopathy. Amplified regions were TCR beta CDR3 sequences from RNA transcripts. The study used the HTBI primer set for a first-round RT-PCR of the TCR CDR3. Via MiXCR, TCRdb re-called the multiplex PCR reads, giving one row per CDR3 protein. The table records hundreds of thousands of distinct CDR3 sequences, 38% of them present only once. Source material: blood. These receptors were collected from a man in his late teens or twenties with Graves' hyperthyroidism.

This clonotype showed up many times. The rearrangement links TRBV7-6 to TRBJ1-1; 8 bases are shared with TRBD1. V lost 11 bases, J lost 6 bases, and 5 bases stayed unmatched. The CDR3 is 11 residues long. Germline V gene sequence: CDR1 SGHVS, CDR2 FNYEAQ. CDR3 DNA sequence: TGTGCCGTCGGGACAGGTTCTGAAGCTTTCTTT. As protein: CAVGTGSEAFF. Complete variable domain (other parts from reference TRBV7-6 and TRBJ1-1): GAGVSQSPRYKVTKRGQDVALRCDPISGHVSLYWYRQALGQGPEFLTYFNYEAQQDKSGLPNDRFSAERPEGSISTLTIQRTEQRDSAMYRCAVGTGSEAFFGQGTRLTVV.

This clonotype has at least ten counts. The chain has TRBV9 and TRBJ2-6; D unresolved. CDR1 is SGDLS and CDR2 is YYNGEE in the germline V gene. Trimming took 2 bases from V and 0 from J, leaving 6 bases between them. The CDR3 covers 15 residues. The CDR3 nucleotides read TGTGCCAGCAGCGTGGCAGCCTCTGGGGCCAACGTCCTGACTTTC. Its protein is CASSVAASGANVLTF.

The chain carries TRBV10-3 and TRBJ1-6; 7 bases map to TRBD1. The J segment lost 9 bases and the V segment lost 8 bases, leaving 10 bases of the junction unmatched. Germline values: CDR1 ENHRY, CDR2 SYGVKD. CDR3 length: 14 residues. The CDR3 DNA sequence: TGTGCCATCGGGAATCGACAGGGTGGTTCACCCCTCCACTTT. Its protein is CAIGNRQGGSPLHF.

The chain is built from TRBV9 and TRBJ1-2, with D unresolved. V lost 4 bases and J 4 bases, leaving 14 bases between the germline ends. Germline assignment: CDR1 SGDLS and CDR2 YYNGEE. This CDR3 region has 14 residues. In DNA form, the CDR3 reads TGTGCCAGCAGCCCGGAGGGTATAGTCTATGGCTACACCTTC. Translation gives CASSPEGIVYGYTF.

J is TRBJ2-6 and V is TRBV2; D is tentatively TRBD1 or TRBD2 (6 bases each). V was shortened by 4 bases and J by 1 base, with 20 bases between the two germline ends. CDR1 is SNHLY, CDR2 FYNNEI, per germline. The CDR3 is made up of 19 amino acids. The CDR3: CASSVERGALGSGANVLTF. CDR3 DNA: TGTGCCAGCAGTGTTGAGAGGGGGGCCCTCGGGTCTGGGGCCAACGTCCTGACTTTC. The whole variable domain, remainder taken from reference TRBV2 and TRBJ2-6, is EPEVTQTPSHQVTQMGQEVILRCVPISNHLYFYWYRQILGQKVEFLVSFYNNEISEKSEIFDDQFSVERPDGSNFTLKIRSTKLEDSAMYFCASSVERGALGSGANVLTFGAGSRLTVL.

This clonotype was recorded a few times. The chain combines TRBV4-1 with TRBJ2-2; D call uncertain. CDR1 and CDR2 from the germline V gene are MGHRA and YSYEKL. The CDR3 runs to 15 residues. Between the trimmed V and J ends, which lost 0 bases and 8 bases, there was a span of 13 bases. The CDR3: CASSQDIPPQGELFF. The CDR3 DNA follows: TGCGCCAGCAGCCAAGATATCCCCCCCCAAGGGGAGCTGTTTTTT.

This chain links TRBV7-6 with TRBJ2-5; tentative D call: TRBD2 (5 bases). Germline V gene data show CDR1 as SGHVS and CDR2 as FNYEAQ. V lost 4 bases and J lost 5, with 17 bases in between. This CDR3 spans 15 amino acids. This chain's CDR3 is CASSYLEGIGETQYF. CDR3 coding DNA: TGTGCCAGCAGCTACTTAGAGGGAATAGGGGAGACCCAGTACTTC.

There are a few counts of this clonotype. J is TRBJ2-7 and V is TRBV6-5, with 9 bases identical to TRBD2. Unmatched junction bases numbered 7, after V lost 6 bases and J lost 4 bases. The germline V gene encodes CDR1 MNHEY and CDR2 SVGAGI. This CDR3 contains 14 residues. CDR3 loop: CASRAGGGGYEQYF. CDR3 DNA: TGTGCCAGCAGAGCGGGGGGCGGCGGATACGAGCAGTACTTC.

The rearrangement uses TRBV2 and TRBJ1-5; D uncertain. The CDR3 contains 17 residues. Trimming shortened V by 4 bases and J by 3 bases, and 19 bases separated the two germline ends. CDR1 and CDR2 from the germline V gene are SNHLY and FYNNEI. This CDR3 reads CASSASEGGWANQPQHF. The DNA for the CDR3 is TGTGCCAGCAGTGCTAGTGAGGGTGGATGGGCCAATCAGCCCCAGCATTTT.

This clonotype was recorded at least ten times. The genes are TRBV7-2 and TRBJ2-7, with no clear D. This CDR3 has 16 amino acids. CDR1 is SGHTA and CDR2 is FQGNSA in the germline V gene. Trimming took 1 base from V and 4 from J, leaving 17 bases between them. The CDR3 DNA reads TGTGCCAGCAGCTTAGGGTCTAGTCGAGACCATTACGAGCAGTACTTC. It encodes CASSLGSSRDHYEQYF.

In its sample, this clonotype was seen a few times. The gene calls are TRBV29-1 and TRBJ2-7; a weak D match, TRBD2 (5 bases). Trimming took 5 bases from V and 3 from J, leaving 11 bases between them. CDR1 and CDR2 from the germline V gene are SQVTM and ANQGSEA. The CDR3 covers 12 residues. The DNA of the CDR3 is TGCAGCGTTCCGGGGATAGGCTACGAGCAGTACTTC. It encodes CSVPGIGYEQYF.

The chain links TRBV9 to TRBJ1-1; 9 positions match TRBD1. V gave up 5 bases and J gave up 4 bases; unmatched junction bases: 6. The CDR3 consists of 14 residues. Germline V gene data show CDR1 as SGDLS and CDR2 as YYNGEE. The CDR3 spells CASSRTGVSTEAFF. DNA of the CDR3: TGTGCCAGCAGTAGGACAGGGGTGAGCACTGAAGCTTTCTTT.

The gene calls are TRBV7-9 and TRBJ1-1, with D possibly matching TRBD1 (6 bases). The ends were cut back, 5 bases at V and 9 bases at J, with 13 bases in the middle. The CDR3 runs to 12 residues. CDR1 SEHNR and CDR2 FQNEAQ come from the germline V gene (reference sequence). DNA for the CDR3: TGTGCCAGCAGCCCCGGGGGGCAGCAAGCTTTCTTT. This encodes CASSPGGQQAFF.